The source of this T cell receptor (beta chain) is a study of blood T cell repertoires in COVID-19. Whole-study context: Sample material is recorded as cDNA or gDNA derived from T cells, B-cell-depleted T cells, or PBMCs.

This CDR3 contains 13 residues. With 5 bases clipped from V and 9 bases from J, the junction kept 5 bases outside the gene matches. Original handling: Estimates of nucleated cell counts were drawn from the amplification of reference gene primers. Generated by immunoSEQ multiplex PCR, the TCRdb table keeps only in-frame clones and is missing some. For V, J and clone size, that table is used; D and trimming come from the DNA. Of nearly 55,000 clones listed, around 72% are singletons. The rearrangement uses TRBV12-3 or TRBV12-4 and TRBJ2-3, with 10 bases lining up with TRBD1. This sequence originates from a human donor with active or convalescent COVID-19. The donor label of this sample is uncertain. The material sequenced was peripheral blood. The CDR3 loop reads CASSRPGQGTQYF. CDR3 in DNA: TGTGCCAGCAGTCGACCGGGACAGGGGACGCAGTATTTT.